The 22 T cell receptor beta chains below were found in one sample sequenced in a study of beta chain features in type 1 diabetes (dated by TCRdb to the late 2010s). Library preparation employed the immunoSEQ multiplex PCR assay. All of the isolated RNA was reverse transcribed with the High Capacity cDNA Reverse Transcription Kit, so expressed TCRB transcripts were sequenced. The table was pulled from immuneACCESS by TCRdb, which kept in-frame rearrangements only. Such tables lose some clones; where checked, under half of the loss comes from unresolved V genes, and the rest has no known cause. Within this sample are 200,000 to 250,000 clones, with 9.6% of them counted one time only. The ten top clones hold about 0.03% of the sample. The sample comprised naive CD4+ T cells from blood. The sample's cell subset or site label is to be understood as: true naive CD4+ T cells. All receptors derive from a young woman in good health.

The chain combines TRBV19 with TRBJ2-1, with 7 nucleotides matching TRBD2. The V gene end was trimmed by 1 base and the J gene end by 4 bases; junction bases not matched to a gene: 10. CDR1 and CDR2 (germline): LNHDA, SQIVND (reference sequence). This CDR3 contains 17 residues. CDR3 nucleotide sequence: TGTGCCAGTAGTATAGGCTTAGCGGGTCTTCCTTACAATGAGCAGTTCTTC. Translated, it gives CASSIGLAGLPYNEQFF.

This clone was observed a few times. The chain combines TRBV7-2 with TRBJ1-2; D not certain. The CDR3 covers 13 residues. Germline V lookup: CDR1 SGHTA, CDR2 FQGNSA. V lost 8 bases and J 8 bases, leaving 18 bases between the germline ends. In DNA form, the CDR3 reads TGTGCCAGCCGCAACTCCCCATCCACCGGCTACACCTTC. The encoded protein is CASRNSPSTGYTF.

This clone was seen more than once but under ten times. The CDR3 sequence is CASSAQTGTGELFF. Here the CDR3 DNA reads TGTGCCAGCAGCGCGCAGACAGGGACCGGGGAGCTGTTTTTT. V usage is TRBV9 and J usage is TRBJ2-2; the match to TRBD1 covers 7 bases. This CDR3 has 14 residues. CDR1 is SGDLS, CDR2 YYNGEE, per germline. V trimming: 3 bases; J trimming: 5 bases; junction bases outside the gene matches: 4.

This clone was seen a handful of times. The chain carries TRBV25-1 and TRBJ1-1, with D tentatively TRBD1 (5 bases). Germline V gives CDR1 MGHDK, CDR2 SYGVNS. The CDR3 consists of 15 residues. V was trimmed by 1 base and J by 1 base, leaving 10 bases between them. The DNA of the CDR3 is TGTGCCAGCAGTGAATTAGGAGGGGCGAACACTGAAGCTTTCTTT. It yields the protein CASSELGGANTEAFF.

Only a few counts were recorded for this clone. In nucleotides, the CDR3 is TGTGCCAGCAGCCTTAGGACAGGGTTAGCCTACGAGCAGTACTTC. It translates to CASSLRTGLAYEQYF. The rearrangement uses TRBV11-2 and TRBJ2-7; TRBD1 matches at 8 bases. Germline V gene data show CDR1 as SGHAT and CDR2 as FQNNGV. V shed 5 bases and J 2 bases; nucleotides not matched to a gene: 8. The CDR3 runs to 15 residues. Together with reference TRBV11-2 and TRBJ2-7, the CDR3 gives the full variable domain: EAGVAQSPRYKIIEKRQSVAFWCNPISGHATLYWYQQILGQGPKLLIQFQNNGVVDDSQLPKDRFSAERLKGVDSTLKIQPAKLEDSAVYLCASSLRTGLAYEQYFGPGTRLTVT.

This clone was detected a few times. The chain links TRBV28 to TRBJ2-1; D is unclear. In germline, CDR1 is MDHEN, CDR2 SYDVKM. The V and J ends lost 3 bases and 5 bases respectively, with 11 bases between them. The CDR3 totals 14 residues. CDR3 bases: TGTGCCAGCAGTTTCCGAGCGAGGAACAATGAGCAGTTCTTC. Translating gives CASSFRARNNEQFF.

The gene calls are TRBV11-2 and TRBJ2-5; D perhaps matches TRBD2 (6 bases). The CDR3 spans 16 residues. CDR1 is SGHAT, CDR2 FQNNGV, per germline. V shed 2 bases and J shed 2 bases, with 15 bases lying between them. The CDR3 coding sequence is TGTGCCAGCAGCTTAATTCCTAGCGCGAATCAAGAGACCCAGTACTTC. Translated, it gives CASSLIPSANQETQYF.

Only a few counts were recorded for this clone. The chain is built from TRBV7-9 and TRBJ2-3; 7 bases match TRBD2. The CDR3 loop spans 15 amino acids. With 5 bases clipped from V and 2 bases from J, the junction kept 7 bases outside the gene matches. Per the germline V gene, CDR1 is SEHNR and CDR2 is FQNEAQ (reference sequence). In nucleotides, the CDR3 is TGTGCCAGCAGCAAACAGCGGGGCCTCACAGATACGCAGTATTTT. It codes for CASSKQRGLTDTQYF.

This chain connects TRBV5-4 to TRBJ1-2; no definite D call. CDR3 length: 12 residues. From germline, CDR1 is SGHNT and CDR2 YYREEE (reference sequence). Trimming stripped 1 base from V and 8 bases from J, with 9 bases between. CDR3: CASSLPPQGYTF. The CDR3, as DNA: TGTGCCAGCAGCTTGCCCCCCCAGGGCTACACCTTC.

The chain recombines TRBV5-4 with TRBJ2-7, with 16 bases that match TRBD2. The CDR3 loop spans 16 amino acids. Germline V lookup: CDR1 SGHNT, CDR2 YYREEE (reference sequence). J was trimmed by 3 bases and V by 4 bases; bases with no gene match: 4. CDR3 amino acids: CASSLGTSGRDYEQYF. CDR3 nucleotides: TGTGCCAGCAGCCTCGGGACTAGCGGGAGGGACTACGAGCAGTACTTC.

The rearrangement links TRBV2 to TRBJ2-5; TRBD2 matches 11 bases. Trimming removed 11 bases from V and 1 base from J; junction bases left unmatched: 9. Germline V CDR1 and CDR2: SNHLY, FYNNEI. The CDR3 is 15 amino acids. The CDR3 loop reads CAGGLLAGAQETQYF. CDR3 nucleotide sequence: TGTGCCGGAGGCCTACTAGCGGGGGCCCAAGAGACCCAGTACTTC.

This clone was detected only a few times. J is TRBJ2-1 and V is TRBV25-1; 8 nucleotides line up with TRBD2. CDR1 is MGHDK, CDR2 SYGVNS, per germline. The V and J ends lost 6 bases and 0 bases, in that order; junction bases with no gene match: 4. CDR3 length: 15 residues. Here the CDR3 DNA reads TGTGCCAGCAGCCGAAGCGGGGGCTCCTACAATGAGCAGTTCTTC. Encoded protein: CASSRSGGSYNEQFF.

The table lists this clone with a few counts. The chain couples TRBV28 to TRBJ1-5; 9 positions match TRBD1. V dropped 3 bases and J dropped 3; count of bases not matched to a gene: 6. CDR1 and CDR2 (germline): MDHEN, SYDVKM. The CDR3 has 16 residues. As DNA, the CDR3 is TGTGCCAGCAGTTTTGTCGGACAGGGGAACAATCAGCCCCAGCATTTT. Translating gives CASSFVGQGNNQPQHF.

This clone was recorded a few times. J is TRBJ1-1 and V is TRBV18; D perhaps matches TRBD1 (5 bases). CDR3 length equals 17 residues. The V end was cut by 0 bases, the J end by 8 bases, with 22 bases between. CDR1 and CDR2 from the germline V gene are KGHSH and LQKENI. The CDR3 bases are TGTGCCAGCTCACCACCCCTAAGACAGCAGGCCTTTGGGGAAGCTTTCTTT. Protein sequence: CASSPPLRQQAFGEAFF.

As DNA, the CDR3 is TGTGCCAGCAGCTTTAGACGGAGCTATGGCTACACCTTC. This codes for CASSFRRSYGYTF. This chain connects TRBV5-6 to TRBJ1-2; D unclear. V was shortened by 2 bases and J by 4 bases, with 9 bases between the two germline ends. CDR1 and CDR2 from the germline V gene are SGHDT and YYEEEE. The CDR3 has 13 residues.

In its sample, this clone was seen many times. The J gene is TRBJ2-7, the V gene TRBV7-9, with 11 bases matching TRBD1. V lost 5 bases and J lost 4; bases outside the gene matches: 7. CDR3 length: 15 residues. CDR1 is SEHNR, CDR2 FQNEAQ, per germline (reference sequence). The CDR3: CASSQGQGGSYEQYF. CDR3 coding DNA: TGTGCCAGCAGCCAGGGACAGGGGGGCTCGTACGAGCAGTACTTC.

This clone was seen a few times. This rearrangement joins TRBV27 to TRBJ1-2; 9 positions agree with TRBD1. V was pared by 5 bases and J by 7 bases, with 14 bases of the junction left unmatched. The V gene's germline CDR1 is MNHEY and CDR2 SMNVEV (reference sequence). CDR3 length: 16 residues. CDR3 in DNA: TGTGCCAGCAGTCCGACCGGGACAGGGACCTATACTGGCTACACCTTC. Translating gives CASSPTGTGTYTGYTF.

In this sample, this clone turned up a few times. The same CDR3 arises from other DNA sequences in this sample as well. The chain has TRBV14 and TRBJ1-6; no clear D gene. The germline CDR1 and CDR2 sequences are SGHDN and FVKESK. The CDR3 is made up of 13 amino acids. The V end was cut by 0 bases, the J end by 7 bases, with 4 bases between. Written as DNA, the CDR3 is TGTGCCAGCAGCCAAGACCTGAATTCACCCCTCCACTTT. Protein sequence: CASSQDLNSPLHF.

Only a few counts were recorded for this clone. The genes are TRBV9 and TRBJ2-7; 9 bases are a match to TRBD1. After removal of 3 bases from V and 6 bases from J, the junction contained 7 bases not matched to a gene. The CDR3 has 14 residues. The germline V gene has CDR1 SGDLS and CDR2 YYNGEE. The CDR3 bases are TGTGCCAGCAGCGCCCGGGACAGGGTCTCCGAGCAGTACTTC. It yields the protein CASSARDRVSEQYF.

This clone was observed at least ten times. V is TRBV19 and J is TRBJ2-5; possibly TRBD2 for D (6 bases). Trimming stripped 6 bases from V and 3 bases from J, with 17 bases between. The CDR3 runs to 15 residues. Germline V lookup: CDR1 LNHDA, CDR2 SQIVND (reference sequence). Here the CDR3 reads CASRSSGTYKETQYF. The CDR3 DNA sequence: TGTGCCAGTAGGTCCTCCGGGACTTACAAAGAGACCCAGTACTTC.

The chain couples TRBV30 to TRBJ1-2; 7 nucleotides line up with TRBD1. From germline, CDR1 is GTSNPN and CDR2 SVGIG (reference sequence). Losses at the gene ends were 3 bases for V and 11 bases for J; bases not matched to a gene: 12. The CDR3 length is 13 residues. CDR3 residues: CAWSPLTGTEYTF. The CDR3 nucleotides read TGTGCCTGGAGCCCATTAACCGGGACAGAATACACCTTC.

This clone has more than one count but fewer than ten. The V and J genes are TRBV6-1 and TRBJ2-3; 11 nucleotides line up with TRBD2. Trimming removed 6 bases from V and 12 bases from J; junction bases left unmatched: 8. CDR3 size: 13 residues. Looked up from germline, CDR1 is MNHNS and CDR2 is SASEGT. The CDR3 region is CASRRLAGRVQYF. Here the CDR3 DNA reads TGTGCCAGCAGGAGACTAGCGGGAAGGGTTCAGTATTTT.